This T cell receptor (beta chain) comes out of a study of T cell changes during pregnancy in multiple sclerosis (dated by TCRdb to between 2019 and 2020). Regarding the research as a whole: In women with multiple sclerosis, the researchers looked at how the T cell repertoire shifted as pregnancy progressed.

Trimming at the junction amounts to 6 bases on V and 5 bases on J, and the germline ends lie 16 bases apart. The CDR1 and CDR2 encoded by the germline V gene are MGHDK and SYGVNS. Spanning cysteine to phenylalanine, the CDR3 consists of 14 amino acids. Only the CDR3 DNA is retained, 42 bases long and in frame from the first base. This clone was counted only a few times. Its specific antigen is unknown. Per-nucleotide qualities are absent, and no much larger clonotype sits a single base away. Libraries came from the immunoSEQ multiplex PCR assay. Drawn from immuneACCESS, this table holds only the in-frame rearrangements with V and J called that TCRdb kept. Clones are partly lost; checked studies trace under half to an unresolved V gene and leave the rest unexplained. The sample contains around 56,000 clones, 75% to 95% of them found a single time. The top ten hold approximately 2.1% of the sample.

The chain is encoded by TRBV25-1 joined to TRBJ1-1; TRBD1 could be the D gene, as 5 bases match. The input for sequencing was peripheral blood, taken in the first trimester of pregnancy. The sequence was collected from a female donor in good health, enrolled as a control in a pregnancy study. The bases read TGTGCCAGCAGCCCGGGGGGAGGAGGAACTGAAGCTTTCTTT. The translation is CASSPGGGGTEAFF.